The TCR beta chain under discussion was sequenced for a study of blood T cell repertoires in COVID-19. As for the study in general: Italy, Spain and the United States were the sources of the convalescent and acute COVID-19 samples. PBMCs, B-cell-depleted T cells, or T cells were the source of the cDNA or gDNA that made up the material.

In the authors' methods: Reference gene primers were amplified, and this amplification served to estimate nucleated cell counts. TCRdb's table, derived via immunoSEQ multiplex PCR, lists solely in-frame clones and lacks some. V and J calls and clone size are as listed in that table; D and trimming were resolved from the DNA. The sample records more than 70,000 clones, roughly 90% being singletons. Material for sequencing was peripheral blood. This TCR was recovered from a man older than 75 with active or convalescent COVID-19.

The CDR3 coding sequence is TGTGCCAGCAACTCTAGCGGCTCCTACAATGAGCAGTTCTTC. This codes for CASNSSGSYNEQFF. The J gene is TRBJ2-1, the V gene TRBV9, with TRBD2 matching over 7 bases. CDR3 size: 14 residues. V was pared by 6 bases and J by 0 bases, with 3 bases of the junction left unmatched. Germline CDR1 is SGDLS and CDR2 is YYNGEE.